These 24 T cell receptor beta chains originate from one sample sequenced in a study of blood T cell repertoires in COVID-19. Sequencing was performed with immunoSEQ multiplex PCR; in TCRdb, only in-frame clones are kept and a portion is missing. Of 150,000 to 180,000 clones in the sample, around 80% were seen once. Source material: peripheral blood. Receptors were obtained from a man between 60 and 75 years old with acute or convalescent COVID-19.

The sample holds one count of this clone. The V gene is TRBV18, the J gene TRBJ1-5; no firm D call. Germline loops: CDR1 KGHSH, CDR2 LQKENI. V was cut by 8 bases and J by 0 bases, with 11 bases left in between. The CDR3 spans 14 residues. CDR3: CASQQTYSNQPQHF. The CDR3 DNA reads TGTGCCAGCCAGCAGACATATAGCAATCAGCCCCAGCATTTT.

This chain uses TRBV30 with TRBJ1-1; the D gene is possibly TRBD1 (6 bases). Trimming cost V 3 bases and J 12 bases, with 17 bases left between them. The CDR3 has 12 amino acids. The V gene's germline CDR1 is GTSNPN and CDR2 SVGIG (reference sequence). Here the CDR3 DNA reads TGTGCCTGGAGCGAGGGGGTACAGGGAACTTTCTTT. Its translation: CAWSEGVQGTFF.

The genes are TRBV7-8 and TRBJ2-3; perhaps TRBD2 as D (7 bases). V lost 1 base and J 7 bases, leaving 18 bases between the germline ends. The CDR3 loop spans 16 amino acids. The germline gives CDR1 SGHVS, CDR2 FQNEAQ. The chain's CDR3 is CASSLESGGPGYTQYF. The CDR3 DNA reads as TGTGCCAGCAGCTTAGAATCCGGGGGGCCGGGGTATACGCAGTATTTT.

V gene TRBV9 combines with J gene TRBJ1-4; D perhaps matches TRBD1 (5 bases). CDR1 is SGDLS and CDR2 is YYNGEE in the germline V gene. V was shortened by 0 bases and J by 8 bases, with 11 bases between the two germline ends. The CDR3 totals 14 residues. CDR3 loop: CASSVDAGQEKLFF. The CDR3 DNA is TGTGCCAGCAGCGTAGATGCAGGGCAGGAAAAACTGTTTTTT.

The chain is built from TRBV6-5 and TRBJ1-6, with D possibly being TRBD1 (5 bases). Deletions cut 2 bases from V and 7 bases from J, with 12 bases between. The CDR3 loop spans 15 amino acids. The germline gives CDR1 MNHEY, CDR2 SVGAGI. CDR3 sequence (DNA): TGTGCCAGCAGTTACCGCAGGGCAGGGAATTCACCCCTCCACTTT. This gives the protein CASSYRRAGNSPLHF.

V and J are TRBV25-1 and TRBJ1-3, with 8 bases that match TRBD1. The CDR3 has 15 amino acids. In germline, CDR1 is MGHDK, CDR2 SYGVNS. V shed 5 bases, J shed 1 base, and the junction held 4 bases outside the gene matches. CDR3 DNA sequence: TGTGCCAGCAGTCGGACAGGGAGATCTGGAAACACCATATATTTT. Translated, it gives CASSRTGRSGNTIYF.

This clone turned up a few times. The rearrangement uses TRBV5-4 and TRBJ1-2, with D possibly being TRBD1 (5 bases). The CDR3 covers 14 residues. Germline V gene sequence: CDR1 SGHNT, CDR2 YYREEE (reference sequence). Trimming removed 2 bases from V and 8 bases from J, with 16 bases in between. Here the CDR3 reads CASSFGREAAGYTF. CDR3 sequence (DNA): TGTGCCAGCAGCTTCGGCAGGGAGGCTGCGGGCTACACCTTC.

The chain employs TRBV19 and TRBJ1-5; D unclear. This CDR3 has 13 amino acids. V was shortened by 7 bases and J by 0 bases, with 7 bases between the two germline ends. Germline loops: CDR1 LNHDA, CDR2 SQIVND (reference sequence). CDR3 sequence reads: CASTDYSNQPQHF. For the CDR3, the DNA is TGTGCCAGTACTGACTATAGCAATCAGCCCCAGCATTTT.

The rearrangement links TRBV7-2 to TRBJ2-1, with a weak D call TRBD2 (5 bases). CDR1 and CDR2 from the germline V gene are SGHTA and FQGNSA. Trimming left V 5 bases short and J 9 bases short, with 14 bases between. The CDR3 runs 13 residues. CDR3 loop: CASSPQRPGEQFF. The CDR3 region has the DNA TGTGCCAGCAGCCCCCAGCGGCCCGGTGAGCAGTTCTTC.

The V call is TRBV30, the J call TRBJ1-1, with 7 bases fitting TRBD1. Trimming took 4 bases from V and 6 from J; bases not matched to a gene: 8. The CDR3 runs 13 residues. CDR1 is GTSNPN and CDR2 is SVGIG in the germline V gene (reference sequence). The CDR3: CAWKKTGKPEAFF. CDR3 DNA sequence: TGTGCCTGGAAAAAGACAGGGAAGCCTGAAGCTTTCTTT. The whole variable domain, filled in from reference TRBV30 and TRBJ1-1, reads SQTIHQWPATLVQPVGSPLSLECTVEGTSNPNLYWYRQAAGRGLQLLFYSVGIGQISSEVPQNLSASRPQDRQFILSSKKLLLSDSGFYLCAWKKTGKPEAFFGQGTRLTVV.

This sequence joins TRBV6-5 and TRBJ2-5; D might be TRBD2 (5 bases). The CDR3 sequence is 13 residues long. CDR1 is MNHEY and CDR2 is SVGAGI in the germline V gene. Trimming shortened V by 4 bases and J by 13 bases, and 19 bases separated the two germline ends. Here the CDR3 reads CASSWTNEGRPYF. The CDR3 coding sequence is TGTGCCAGCAGTTGGACCAACGAGGGTCGGCCGTACTTC.

V is TRBV28 and J is TRBJ1-5; a possible D gene is TRBD1 (5 bases). Trimming cost V 2 bases and J 3 bases, with 17 bases left between them. The germline V gene has CDR1 MDHEN and CDR2 SYDVKM. The CDR3 is 17 residues long. CDR3 DNA: TGTGCCAGCAGTTTACAAGGCCCTGACAGAATCAATCAGCCCCAGCATTTT. It translates to CASSLQGPDRINQPQHF.

The rearrangement uses TRBV29-1 and TRBJ2-7, with D maybe TRBD2 (5 bases). The length of the CDR3 is 12 residues. CDR1 is SQVTM, CDR2 ANQGSEA, per germline. Trimming removed 4 bases at V and 3 bases at J, with 10 bases between. As DNA, the CDR3 is TGCAGCGTTGCTTTAGCGAGCTACGAGCAGTACTTC. Encoded protein: CSVALASYEQYF.

This clone was seen a handful of times. The J gene is TRBJ2-7, the V gene TRBV19; 7 bases map to TRBD1. Germline V gives CDR1 LNHDA, CDR2 SQIVND (reference sequence). V lost 4 bases, J lost 5 bases, and 5 bases stayed unmatched. The CDR3 runs 13 residues. The CDR3 protein is CASSTVTGNEQYF. In DNA, the CDR3 is TGTGCCAGTAGTACCGTGACAGGGAACGAGCAGTACTTC.

The chain recombines TRBV5-6 with TRBJ2-1; TRBD2 matches at 11 bases. The CDR3 is made up of 16 amino acids. Germline loops: CDR1 SGHDT, CDR2 YYEEEE. With V trimmed by 5 bases and J by 0 bases, 4 bases remained unmatched. In DNA, the CDR3 is TGTGCCAGCAGGTACACTAGCGGGGGCTCCTACAATGAGCAGTTCTTC. Residues: CASRYTSGGSYNEQFF.

The rearrangement links TRBV9 to TRBJ1-3, with TRBD1 as a possible D gene (6 bases). The germline V and J ends were trimmed by 3 bases and 0 bases, with 10 bases remaining between them. CDR1 is SGDLS, CDR2 YYNGEE, per germline. The CDR3 loop spans 15 amino acids. The CDR3 DNA reads TGTGCCAGCAGCGCCGCAGGGGCCTCTGGAAACACCATATATTTT. This codes for CASSAAGASGNTIYF.

The CDR3 bases are TGTGCCAGCAGGGAGGGCGGCCTTAACTATGGCTACACCTTC. Amino acid sequence: CASREGGLNYGYTF. The chain has TRBV6-5 and TRBJ1-2; D is ambiguous. This CDR3 is built from 14 residues. With 6 bases removed from V and 1 base from J, the gap between germline ends came to 12 bases. From germline, CDR1 is MNHEY and CDR2 SVGAGI.

This chain links TRBV4-3 with TRBJ1-2; a weak D match, TRBD1 (6 bases). Per germline, CDR1 LGHNA and CDR2 YSLEER. Trimming removed 0 bases from V and 4 bases from J, with 9 bases in between. The CDR3 totals 14 residues. This chain's CDR3 is CASSQETDSYGYTF. The CDR3 DNA follows: TGCGCCAGCAGCCAAGAGACGGACAGCTATGGCTACACCTTC.

The genes are TRBV6-5 and TRBJ1-4; the D is unclear. The CDR3 has 16 residues. CDR1 and CDR2 from the germline V gene are MNHEY and SVGAGI. Trimming cost V 2 bases and J 5 bases, with 15 bases left between them. CDR3 DNA: TGTGCCAGCAGTTACCCCCCGAGGAATTCGAATGAAAAACTGTTTTTT. Translation gives CASSYPPRNSNEKLFF.

In DNA, the CDR3 is TGTGCCAGCAGGCCTTTTCAGGGGGAAACGTCACCCCTCCACTTT. Residues: CASRPFQGETSPLHF. This rearrangement joins TRBV6-4 to TRBJ1-6; 7 bases fit TRBD1. Unmatched junction bases numbered 12, after V lost 6 bases and J lost 10 bases. In germline, CDR1 is MRHNA, CDR2 SNTAGT. The CDR3 length is 15 residues.

This clone was recorded a few times. The sample holds other DNA sequences that translate to the same CDR3. V gene TRBV28 combines with J gene TRBJ1-2, with no clear D. This CDR3 is 13 amino acids long. Trimming left V 2 bases short and J 2 bases short, with 6 bases between. CDR1 is MDHEN and CDR2 is SYDVKM in the germline V gene. CDR3 nucleotide sequence: TGTGCCAGCAGTTTAACGGGGAACTATGGCTACACCTTC. Translated: CASSLTGNYGYTF.

The chain has TRBV11-2 and TRBJ2-3; the D gene is possibly TRBD1 (6 bases). The CDR3 has 13 residues. The V end lost 7 bases, the J end lost 3 bases, and 11 bases lay between the germline ends. Germline V gives CDR1 SGHAT, CDR2 FQNNGV. The CDR3 region is CASTARGTDTQYF. For the CDR3, the DNA is TGTGCCAGCACCGCAAGGGGGACAGATACGCAGTATTTT.

This sequence joins TRBV7-3 and TRBJ2-1, with TRBD2 matching over 14 bases. CDR1 and CDR2 from the germline V gene are SGHTA and FQGTGA. This CDR3 has 13 residues. Trimming took 2 bases from V and 12 from J; bases not matched to a gene: 0. The CDR3 bases are TGTGCCAGCAGCTTAGGGACTAGCGGGAGGCAGTTCTTC. Protein: CASSLGTSGRQFF.

The chain is built from TRBV27 and TRBJ2-3, with a possible D match to TRBD2 (5 bases). The germline V gene has CDR1 MNHEY and CDR2 SMNVEV (reference sequence). This CDR3 is 16 amino acids long. The germline V and J ends were trimmed by 6 bases and 2 bases, with 18 bases remaining between them. CDR3 protein: CASRSGLLRITDTQYF. The CDR3 coding sequence is TGTGCCAGCAGATCTGGACTGCTCCGGATCACAGATACGCAGTATTTT.